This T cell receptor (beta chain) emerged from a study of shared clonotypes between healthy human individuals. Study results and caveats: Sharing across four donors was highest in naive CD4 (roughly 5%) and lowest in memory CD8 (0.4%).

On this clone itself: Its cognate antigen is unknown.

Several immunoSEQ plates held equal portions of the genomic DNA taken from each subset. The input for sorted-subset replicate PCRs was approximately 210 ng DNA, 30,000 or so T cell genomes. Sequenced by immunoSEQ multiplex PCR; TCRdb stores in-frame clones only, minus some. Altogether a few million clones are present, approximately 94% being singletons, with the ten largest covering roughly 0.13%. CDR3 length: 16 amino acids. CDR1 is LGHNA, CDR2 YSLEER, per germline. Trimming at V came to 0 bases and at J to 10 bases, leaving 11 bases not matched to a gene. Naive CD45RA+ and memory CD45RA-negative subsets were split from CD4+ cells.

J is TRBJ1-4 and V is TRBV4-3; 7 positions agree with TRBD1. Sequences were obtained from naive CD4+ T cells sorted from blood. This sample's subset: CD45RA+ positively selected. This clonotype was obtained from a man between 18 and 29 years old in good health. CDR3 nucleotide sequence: TGCGCCAGCAGCCAAGAACTGACAGGGCCTAATCTAAAACTGTTTTTT. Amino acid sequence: CASSQELTGPNLKLFF.